This T cell receptor beta chain is drawn from a study of blood T cell repertoires in COVID-19. Study-level information: Samples came from the United States, Italy and Spain, spanning acute and convalescent COVID-19. Sample material is recorded as cDNA or gDNA derived from T cells, B-cell-depleted T cells, or PBMCs.

The authors' processing: By means of reference gene primer amplification, nucleated cell counts were estimated. Libraries were prepared by immunoSEQ multiplex PCR; TCRdb keeps only in-frame clonotypes and omits some of them. Clone size and V and J calls were adopted from that table, with D and trimming inferred from the DNA. The sample consists of 95,000 to 150,000 clones, about 85% of them appearing once. Germline CDR1 and CDR2: LNHDA and SQIVND (reference sequence). Trimming removed 5 bases from V and 4 bases from J, with 18 bases in between. The CDR3 has 15 residues. This rearrangement joins TRBV19 to TRBJ2-7, with a tentative D call TRBD1 (6 bases). The TCR was taken from a man older than 75 with acute or convalescent COVID-19. Sequenced input: peripheral blood. The CDR3 region has the DNA TGTGCCAGTAGTCAGAGGAACAGGGTGATGTACGAGCAGTACTTC. It encodes CASSQRNRVMYEQYF.